These 25 T cell receptor beta chains came from one sample sequenced in a study of cytomegalovirus exposure and HLA in healthy donors (dated by TCRdb to about 2017). The library was obtained by the immunoSEQ multiplex PCR assay. For the multiplex PCR, a mixture combining 60 forward primers for TCR Vbeta segments and 13 reverse primers for TCR Jbeta segments was used. Imported from immuneACCESS, the table was reduced by TCRdb to in-frame sequences with V and J called. These copies leave out some clones; in studies compared against another copy, an unresolved V gene accounts for under half, and the cause of the remainder is not known. The sample table records roughly 80,000 clones; approximately 61% of these occur just once. Together, the top ten hold 6.5% to 7.5% of the sample. Sequencing was performed on PBMCs. The receptor set was obtained from a woman in her fifties or sixties in good health and CMV-seropositive.

J is TRBJ1-6 and V is TRBV6-4; D unclear. This CDR3 has 14 amino acids. Germline CDR1 is MRHNA and CDR2 is SNTAGT. The V gene lost 3 bases and the J gene lost 8 bases, with 11 bases spanning the gap. Here the CDR3 reads CASSEEPNYSPLHF. CDR3 nucleotide sequence: TGTGCCAGCAGTGAAGAACCTAACTATTCACCCCTCCACTTT.

The CDR3 nucleotides read TGTGCCAGCAGTTCGGGCGACAGGGGGAAGTACTTC. As protein: CASSSGDRGKYF. The chain employs TRBV5-6 and TRBJ2-7, with 9 bases aligning to TRBD1. Germline V gene lookup returns CDR1 SGHDT and CDR2 YYEEEE. The CDR3 consists of 12 residues. V shed 5 bases and J 11 bases; nucleotides not matched to a gene: 8.

V is TRBV10-2 and J is TRBJ1-4, with TRBD1 matching 7 bases. The V and J ends lost 3 bases and 7 bases, in that order; junction bases with no gene match: 5. The CDR3 sequence is 14 residues long. The germline V gene encodes CDR1 WSHSY and CDR2 SAAADI. The CDR3 DNA follows: TGCGCCAGCAGTGAAAGGACAGGAGGTGAAAAACTGTTTTTT. It translates to CASSERTGGEKLFF.

The rearrangement joins TRBV5-4 to TRBJ2-1; 8 bases map to TRBD2. From germline, CDR1 is SGHNT and CDR2 YYREEE (reference sequence). Unmatched junction bases numbered 13, after V lost 5 bases and J lost 6 bases. The CDR3 runs to 16 residues. The CDR3 DNA follows: TGTGCCAGCAGTCCCAACACCGGGACTAGGGTCAATGAGCAGTTCTTC. It encodes CASSPNTGTRVNEQFF.

The chain uses TRBV29-1 and TRBJ1-2, with D tentatively TRBD1 (6 bases). With 6 bases removed from V and 4 bases from J, the gap between germline ends came to 18 bases. The CDR3 covers 14 residues. The germline V gene encodes CDR1 SQVTM and CDR2 ANQGSEA. The CDR3 sequence: CSVEPTGRVYGYTF. In nucleotides, the CDR3 is TGCAGCGTCGAGCCGACAGGAAGGGTCTATGGCTACACCTTC.

The CDR3 spells CASSSQGGYEQYF. For the CDR3, the DNA is TGTGCCAGCAGTTCCCAAGGGGGATACGAGCAGTACTTC. This chain links TRBV28 with TRBJ2-7; D might be TRBD1 (6 bases). The CDR3 consists of 13 residues. Trimming removed 4 bases from V and 4 bases from J, with 11 bases in between. CDR1 and CDR2 from the germline V gene are MDHEN and SYDVKM. Complete variable domain (other parts from reference TRBV28 and TRBJ2-7): DVKVTQSSRYLVKRTGEKVFLECVQDMDHENMFWYRQDPGLGLRLIYFSYDVKMKEKGDIPEGYSVSREKKERFSLILESASTNQTSMYLCASSSQGGYEQYFGPGTRLTVT.

The rearrangement uses TRBV6-6 and TRBJ1-1; a weak D match, TRBD1 (5 bases). V was pared by 4 bases and J by 7 bases, with 13 bases between. The CDR3 spans 13 residues. The V gene's germline CDR1 is MNHNY and CDR2 SVGAGI (reference sequence). The CDR3 DNA sequence: TGTGCCAGCAGTTTCCGAGGCGGGGGTGAAGCTTTCTTT. This gives the protein CASSFRGGGEAFF.

The chain joins TRBV5-4 to TRBJ2-1; D perhaps matches TRBD2 (5 bases). From germline, CDR1 is SGHNT and CDR2 YYREEE (reference sequence). V lost 0 bases and J lost 9, with 7 bases in between. The CDR3 is 12 residues long. The CDR3 DNA reads as TGTGCCAGCAGCTTGGAAGGAGGTGAGCAGTTCTTC. Translation: CASSLEGGEQFF.

Note on this clone: Distinct nucleotide sequences in the sample also encode this CDR3. The chain carries TRBV6-5 and TRBJ2-4, with D possibly being TRBD1 (5 bases). The germline V and J ends were trimmed by 2 bases and 6 bases, with 8 bases remaining between them. CDR1 and CDR2 from the germline V gene are MNHEY and SVGAGI. The CDR3 spans 13 residues. CDR3 in amino acids: CASSYARGNIQYF. DNA for the CDR3: TGTGCCAGCAGTTACGCAAGGGGAAACATTCAGTACTTC.

The table lists this clone with a few counts. The CDR3 spells CATSTIQGARNEQFF. Here the CDR3 DNA reads TGTGCCACCAGCACAATACAGGGGGCGAGAAATGAGCAGTTCTTC. The rearrangement joins TRBV15 to TRBJ2-1, with TRBD1 matching over 9 bases. This CDR3 is built from 15 residues. Germline V gene lookup returns CDR1 LNHNV and CDR2 YYDKDF (reference sequence). Germline trimming cut 4 bases from V and 7 bases from J; bases unmatched to any gene: 8. Full variable domain (outside the CDR3, taken from reference TRBV15 and TRBJ2-1): DAMVIQNPRYQVTQFGKPVTLSCSQTLNHNVMYWYQQKSSQAPKLLFHYYDKDFNNEADTPDNFQSRRPNTSFCFLDIRSPGLGDTAMYLCATSTIQGARNEQFFGPGTRLTVL.

The sample holds a few counts of this clone. The rearrangement joins TRBV27 to TRBJ1-2, with D hard to call. The CDR3 runs to 13 residues. Trimming left V 5 bases short and J 0 bases short, with 7 bases between. Germline V CDR1 and CDR2: MNHEY, SMNVEV (reference sequence). The CDR3 bases are TGTGCCAGCAGTATCTCTACTAACTATGGCTACACCTTC. This codes for CASSISTNYGYTF.

A single count supports this clone. V and J are TRBV19 and TRBJ1-4; no definite D call. The CDR3 is 15 amino acids. Germline values: CDR1 LNHDA, CDR2 SQIVND (reference sequence). V was pared by 4 bases and J by 5 bases, with 14 bases between. The CDR3 loop reads CASSKLGGKNEKLFF. The DNA for the CDR3 is TGTGCCAGTAGTAAATTGGGAGGGAAGAATGAAAAACTGTTTTTT.

CDR3 in amino acids: CASSNKEGYGYTF. The CDR3 DNA is TGTGCCAGCAGTAACAAGGAGGGCTATGGCTACACCTTC. The J gene is TRBJ1-2, the V gene TRBV6-4; D not resolved. V dropped 5 bases and J dropped 4 bases, with 11 bases sitting between them. The germline V gene encodes CDR1 MRHNA and CDR2 SNTAGT. The length of the CDR3 is 13 residues.

The gene calls are TRBV9 and TRBJ2-3; possible D gene TRBD1, 6 bases. The germline V and J ends were trimmed by 3 bases and 8 bases, with 19 bases remaining between them. CDR1 and CDR2 from the germline V gene are SGDLS and YYNGEE. The CDR3 is 15 amino acids. CDR3 region: CASSARPAEGVTQYF. DNA of the CDR3: TGTGCCAGCAGCGCCCGGCCCGCCGAGGGGGTTACGCAGTATTTT.

J is TRBJ2-7 and V is TRBV10-1, with 12 bases that match TRBD1. CDR1 WNHNN and CDR2 SYGVQD come from the germline V gene (reference sequence). The V segment lost 6 bases and the J segment 3 bases; nucleotides outside the gene matches: 9. The CDR3 is 16 residues long. DNA for the CDR3: TGCGCCAGCAGCTACTACCGGGACAGGGGGCTCTACGAGCAGTACTTC. Encoded protein: CASSYYRDRGLYEQYF.

The rearrangement links TRBV2 to TRBJ2-5, with unresolved D. Looked up from germline, CDR1 is SNHLY and CDR2 is FYNNEI. This CDR3 is 13 amino acids long. Trimming took off 8 bases at V and 5 bases at J, with 15 bases between the two ends. The CDR3 sequence is CASSSMPRETQYF. The CDR3 nucleotides read TGTGCCAGCTCCTCAATGCCGAGGGAGACCCAGTACTTC.

J is TRBJ1-5 and V is TRBV6-1, with a possible D match to TRBD1 (5 bases). Germline-derived CDR1 and CDR2 are MNHNS and SASEGT. The germline V and J ends were trimmed by 5 bases and 4 bases, with 9 bases remaining between them. CDR3 length: 13 amino acids. The CDR3 sequence is CASSPGTNQPQHF. CDR3 sequence (DNA): TGTGCCAGCAGTCCCGGGACTAATCAGCCCCAGCATTTT.

This sequence joins TRBV6-6 and TRBJ2-5, with 8 bases fitting TRBD1. CDR3 length: 14 residues. Trimming removed 4 bases from V and 5 bases from J; junction bases left unmatched: 6. Germline CDR1 and CDR2: MNHNY and SVGAGI (reference sequence). The CDR3 DNA reads TGTGCCAGCAGTTCACAGGGGGAAGGGGAGACCCAGTACTTC. Its protein is CASSSQGEGETQYF.

The chain uses TRBV4-1 and TRBJ2-7; the match to TRBD2 covers 7 bases. The junction had 1 base not matched to a gene; V was cut back by 1 base and J by 4 bases. The CDR3 runs 13 residues. In germline, CDR1 is MGHRA, CDR2 YSYEKL. The CDR3 region is CASSQVGGYEQYF. CDR3 DNA: TGCGCCAGCAGCCAAGTGGGGGGGTACGAGCAGTACTTC.

This clone appeared a few times. V usage is TRBV7-7 and J usage is TRBJ2-5, with D uncertain. The V end was cut by 8 bases, the J end by 1 base, with 11 bases between. The CDR3 is 13 amino acids. Germline V CDR1 and CDR2: SSHAT, FNYEAQ (reference sequence). CDR3 sequence: CASGVNIQETQYF. As DNA, the CDR3 is TGTGCCAGCGGAGTCAATATCCAAGAGACCCAGTACTTC.

This clone has a handful of counts. The chain combines TRBV5-6 with TRBJ1-5, with D unclear. CDR1 and CDR2 from the germline V gene are SGHDT and YYEEEE. There are 14 residues in the CDR3. Trimming took 1 base from V and 4 from J, leaving 9 bases between them. Here the CDR3 DNA reads TGTGCCAGCAGCTTGAGGCAGGTGAATCAGCCCCAGCATTTT. Translated, it gives CASSLRQVNQPQHF.

The CDR3 loop is CASSDTGGSRAFF. CDR3 bases: TGTGCCAGCAGCGATACAGGGGGCAGTAGAGCTTTCTTT. The chain uses TRBV2 and TRBJ1-1, with TRBD1 identical over 9 bases. With 6 bases clipped from V and 10 bases from J, the junction kept 9 bases outside the gene matches. The CDR3 consists of 13 residues. Germline-derived CDR1 and CDR2 are SNHLY and FYNNEI. The entire variable domain, with the rest obtained from reference TRBV2 and TRBJ1-1, is as follows: EPEVTQTPSHQVTQMGQEVILRCVPISNHLYFYWYRQILGQKVEFLVSFYNNEISEKSEIFDDQFSVERPDGSNFTLKIRSTKLEDSAMYFCASSDTGGSRAFFGQGTRLTVV.

This sequence joins TRBV29-1 and TRBJ1-2, with 8 bases fitting TRBD1. CDR1 and CDR2 from the germline V gene are SQVTM and ANQGSEA. The CDR3 is 12 residues long. V was pared by 7 bases and J by 7 bases, with 8 bases of the junction left unmatched. In nucleotides, the CDR3 is TGCAGCGCCGGACAGGGTAAAGGTGGCTACACCTTC. Its protein is CSAGQGKGGYTF.

This clone was detected only once. The chain joins TRBV6-5 to TRBJ1-2; D is unresolved. V was pared by 2 bases and J by 2 bases, with 6 bases between. Germline lookup yields CDR1 MNHEY and CDR2 SVGAGI. CDR3 length equals 13 residues. Here the CDR3 reads CASSYQENYGYTF. DNA for the CDR3: TGTGCCAGCAGTTACCAGGAAAACTATGGCTACACCTTC.

This chain uses TRBV25-1 with TRBJ1-1; no reliable D call. Per germline, CDR1 MGHDK and CDR2 SYGVNS. Trimming stripped 4 bases from V and 11 bases from J, with 17 bases between. CDR3 size: 13 residues. The CDR3 region is CASSGGLLKAAFF. For the CDR3, the DNA is TGTGCCAGCAGTGGCGGCCTGCTAAAAGCGGCTTTCTTT. Filled out from reference TRBV25-1 and TRBJ1-1, the complete variable domain reads EADIYQTPRYLVIGTGKKITLECSQTMGHDKMYWYQQDPGMELHLIHYSYGVNSTEKGDLSSESTVSRIRTEHFPLTLESARPSHTSQYLCASSGGLLKAAFFGQGTRLTVV.